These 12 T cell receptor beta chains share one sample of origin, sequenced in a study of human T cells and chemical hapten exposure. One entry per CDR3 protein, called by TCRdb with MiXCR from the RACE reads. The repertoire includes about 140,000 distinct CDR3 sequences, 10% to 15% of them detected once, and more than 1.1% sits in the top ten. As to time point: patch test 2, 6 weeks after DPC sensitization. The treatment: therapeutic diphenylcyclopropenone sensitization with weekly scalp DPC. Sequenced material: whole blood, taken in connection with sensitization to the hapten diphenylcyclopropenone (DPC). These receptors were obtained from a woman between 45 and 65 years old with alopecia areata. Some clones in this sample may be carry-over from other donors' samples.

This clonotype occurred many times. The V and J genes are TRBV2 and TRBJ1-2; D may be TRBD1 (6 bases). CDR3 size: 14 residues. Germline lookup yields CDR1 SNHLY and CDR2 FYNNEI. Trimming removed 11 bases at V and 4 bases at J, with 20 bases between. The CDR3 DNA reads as TGTGCCGCCTCCGGGGGGGGCCGGGGCTATGGCTACACCTTC. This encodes CAASGGGRGYGYTF.

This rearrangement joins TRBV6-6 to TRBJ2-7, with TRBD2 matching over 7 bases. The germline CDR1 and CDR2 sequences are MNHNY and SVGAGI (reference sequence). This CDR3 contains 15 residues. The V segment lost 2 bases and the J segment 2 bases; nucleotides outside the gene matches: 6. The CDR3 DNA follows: TGTGCCAGCAGTTACGAGGGCGGGGGTACCTACGAGCAGTACTTC. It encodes CASSYEGGGTYEQYF.

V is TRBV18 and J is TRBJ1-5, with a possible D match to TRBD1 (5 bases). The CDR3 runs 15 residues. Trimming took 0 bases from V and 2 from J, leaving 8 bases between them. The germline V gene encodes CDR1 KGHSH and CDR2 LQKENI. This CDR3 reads CASSPPGVGNQPQHF. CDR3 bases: TGTGCCAGCTCACCACCAGGGGTTGGCAATCAGCCCCAGCATTTT.

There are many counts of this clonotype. The CDR3 reads CASPRTGGYNEQFF. CDR3 DNA sequence: TGTGCCAGCCCCCGGACAGGGGGGTACAATGAGCAGTTCTTC. The chain links TRBV7-9 to TRBJ2-1, with 10 bases identical to TRBD1. V lost 8 bases and J lost 4; bases outside the gene matches: 5. The V gene's germline CDR1 is SEHNR and CDR2 FQNEAQ (reference sequence). CDR3 length: 14 residues. Full variable domain (remainder filled in from reference TRBV7-9 and TRBJ2-1): DTGVSQNPRHKITKRGQNVTFRCDPISEHNRLYWYRQTLGQGPEFLTYFQNEAQLEKSRLLSDRFSAERPKGSFSTLEIQRTEQGDSAMYLCASPRTGGYNEQFFGPGTRLTVL.

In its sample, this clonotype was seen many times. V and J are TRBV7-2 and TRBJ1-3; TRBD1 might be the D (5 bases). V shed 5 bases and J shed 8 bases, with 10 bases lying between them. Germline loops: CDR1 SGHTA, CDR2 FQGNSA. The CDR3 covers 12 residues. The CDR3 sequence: CASSPAGHTIYF. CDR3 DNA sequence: TGTGCCAGCAGCCCCGCAGGGCACACCATATATTTT.

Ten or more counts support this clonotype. The CDR3 spells CASSPQWGLAGYQETQYF. The CDR3 nucleotides read TGTGCCAGCAGTCCACAGTGGGGACTAGCGGGGTACCAAGAGACCCAGTACTTC. The chain joins TRBV6-1 to TRBJ2-5, with 13 bases matching TRBD2. Germline lookup yields CDR1 MNHNS and CDR2 SASEGT. Trimming cost V 5 bases and J 0 bases; bases outside gene matches: 9. The CDR3 extends over 18 amino acids.

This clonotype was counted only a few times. The CDR3, as DNA: TGTGCCAGCAGCCCTCCGGGACAAGGCACAGATACGCAGTATTTT. Translated, it gives CASSPPGQGTDTQYF. The chain links TRBV28 to TRBJ2-3; D perhaps matches TRBD1 (6 bases). The V gene's germline CDR1 is MDHEN and CDR2 SYDVKM. The V and J ends lost 6 bases and 1 base respectively, with 14 bases between them. The CDR3 is 15 residues long.

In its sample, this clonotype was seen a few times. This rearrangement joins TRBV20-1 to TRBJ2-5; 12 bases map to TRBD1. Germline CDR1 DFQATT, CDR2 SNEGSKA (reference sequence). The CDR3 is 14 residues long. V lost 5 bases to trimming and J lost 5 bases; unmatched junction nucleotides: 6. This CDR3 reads CSAPPGTGGETQYF. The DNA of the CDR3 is TGCAGTGCTCCCCCCGGGACAGGGGGCGAGACCCAGTACTTC.

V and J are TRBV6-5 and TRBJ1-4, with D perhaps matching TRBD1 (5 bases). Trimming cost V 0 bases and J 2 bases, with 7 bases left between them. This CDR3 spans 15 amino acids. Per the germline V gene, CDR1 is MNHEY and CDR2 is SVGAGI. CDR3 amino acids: CASSYSRATNEKLFF. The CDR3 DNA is TGTGCCAGCAGTTACTCCAGGGCTACTAATGAAAAACTGTTTTTT.

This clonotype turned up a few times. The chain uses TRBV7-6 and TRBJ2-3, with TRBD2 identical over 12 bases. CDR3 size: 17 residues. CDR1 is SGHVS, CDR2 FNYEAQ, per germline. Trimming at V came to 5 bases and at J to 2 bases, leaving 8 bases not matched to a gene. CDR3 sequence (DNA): TGTGCCAGCAGCCCCCGGACTAGCGGGGCTTCCACAGATACGCAGTATTTT. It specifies CASSPRTSGASTDTQYF.

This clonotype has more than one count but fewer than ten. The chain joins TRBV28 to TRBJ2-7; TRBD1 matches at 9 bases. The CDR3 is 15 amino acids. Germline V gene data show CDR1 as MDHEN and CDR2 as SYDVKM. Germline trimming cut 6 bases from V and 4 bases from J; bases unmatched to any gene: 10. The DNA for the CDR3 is TGTGCCAGCAGACCAACGGGACAGGGCGGTTACGAGCAGTACTTC. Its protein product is CASRPTGQGGYEQYF.

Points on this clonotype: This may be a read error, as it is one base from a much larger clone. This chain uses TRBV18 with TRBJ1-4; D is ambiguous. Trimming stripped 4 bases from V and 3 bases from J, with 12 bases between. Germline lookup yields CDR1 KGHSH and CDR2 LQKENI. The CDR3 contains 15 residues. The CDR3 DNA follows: TGTGCCAGCTCACTTGATCGGTCATCTAATGAAAAACTGTTTTTT. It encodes CASSLDRSSNEKLFF.